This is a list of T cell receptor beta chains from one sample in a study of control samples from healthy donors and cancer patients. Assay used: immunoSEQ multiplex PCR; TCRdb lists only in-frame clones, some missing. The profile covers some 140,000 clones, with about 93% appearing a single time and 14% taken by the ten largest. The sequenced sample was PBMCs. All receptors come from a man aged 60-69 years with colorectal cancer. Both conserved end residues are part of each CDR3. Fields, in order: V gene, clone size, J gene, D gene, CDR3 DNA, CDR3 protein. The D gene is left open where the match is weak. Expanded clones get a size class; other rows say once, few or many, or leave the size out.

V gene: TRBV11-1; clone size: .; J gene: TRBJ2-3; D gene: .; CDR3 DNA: TGTGCCAGCAGCTTAGCCCTTACAGATACGCAGTATTTT; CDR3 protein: CASSLALTDTQYF
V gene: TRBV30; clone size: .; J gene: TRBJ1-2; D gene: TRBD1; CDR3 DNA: TGTGCCTGGAATTTACAGGGGATTGGGCATGGCTACACCTTC; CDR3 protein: CAWNLQGIGHGYTF
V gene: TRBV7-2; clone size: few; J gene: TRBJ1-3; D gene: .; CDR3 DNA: TGTGCCAGCAGTCCCCAGAACTCTGGAAACACCATATATTTT; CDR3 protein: CASSPQNSGNTIYF
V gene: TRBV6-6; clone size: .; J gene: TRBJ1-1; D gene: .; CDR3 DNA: TGTGCCAGCGCCGGGACGACTGAAGCTTTCTTT; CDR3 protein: CASAGTTEAFF
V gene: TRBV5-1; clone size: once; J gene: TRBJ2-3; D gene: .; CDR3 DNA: TGCGCCAGCAGCCCCGGACTACGAGATACGCAGTATTTT; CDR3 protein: CASSPGLRDTQYF
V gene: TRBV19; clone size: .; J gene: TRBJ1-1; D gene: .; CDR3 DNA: TGTGCCAGTAGTATAGCCGGGGTTATCATGAACACTGAAGCTTTCTTT; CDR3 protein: CASSIAGVIMNTEAFF
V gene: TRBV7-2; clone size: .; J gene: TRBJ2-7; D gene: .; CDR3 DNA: TGTGCCAGCAGCCGGCCAGGCGTCCACGAGCAGTACTTC; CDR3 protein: CASSRPGVHEQYF
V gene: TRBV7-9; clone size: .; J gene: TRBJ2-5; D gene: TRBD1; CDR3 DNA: TGTGCCAGCAGCGGTGGGACAGGGGGGGAAGAGACCCAGTACTTC; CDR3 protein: CASSGGTGGEETQYF
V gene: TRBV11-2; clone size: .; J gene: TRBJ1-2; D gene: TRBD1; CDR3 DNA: TGTGCCAGCAGCACAGGACAGGTCGGGTATGGCTACACCTTC; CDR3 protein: CASSTGQVGYGYTF
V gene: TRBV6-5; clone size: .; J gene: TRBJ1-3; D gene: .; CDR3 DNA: TGTGCCAGCGCCAGGGAGGGTGAACTTGGAAACACCATATATTTT; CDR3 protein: CASAREGELGNTIYF
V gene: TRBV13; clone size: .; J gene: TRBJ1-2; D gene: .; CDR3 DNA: TGTGCCAGCAGCTTAGGACAGGCCCCTGAAGGCTACACCTTC; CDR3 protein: CASSLGQAPEGYTF
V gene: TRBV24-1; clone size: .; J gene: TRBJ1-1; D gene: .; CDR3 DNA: TGTGCCACCAGTGGGATGAACACTGAAGCTTTCTTT; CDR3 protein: CATSGMNTEAFF
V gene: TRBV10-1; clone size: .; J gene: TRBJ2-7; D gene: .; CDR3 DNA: TGCGCCAGCAGTGAAGGGGCCAACTACGAGCAGTACTTC; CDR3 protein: CASSEGANYEQYF
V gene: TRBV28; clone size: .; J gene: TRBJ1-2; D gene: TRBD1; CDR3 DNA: TGTGCCAGCAGTCCGGGACAGCTTCCCCTCTATGGCTACACCTTC; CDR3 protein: CASSPGQLPLYGYTF
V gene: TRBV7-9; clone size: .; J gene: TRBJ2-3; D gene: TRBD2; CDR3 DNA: TGTGCCAGCAGCTTAGGGCTAGCGGGCAGTCAAGATACGCAGTATTTT; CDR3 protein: CASSLGLAGSQDTQYF
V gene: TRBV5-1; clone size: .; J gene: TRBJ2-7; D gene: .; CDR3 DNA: TGCGCCAGCAGCTTGGTGGCAGAGAACGACGAGCAGTACTTC; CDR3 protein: CASSLVAENDEQYF
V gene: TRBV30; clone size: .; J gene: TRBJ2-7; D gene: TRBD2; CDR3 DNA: TGTGCCTGGGCACTAGCGGGGGGGCCGTACGAGCAGTACTTC; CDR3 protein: CAWALAGGPYEQYF
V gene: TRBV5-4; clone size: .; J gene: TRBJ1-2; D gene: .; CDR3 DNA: TGTGCCAGCAGCTTGGGCGGGGTCAGGATAGTAAATAACTATGGCTACACCTTC; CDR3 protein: CASSLGGVRIVNNYGYTF
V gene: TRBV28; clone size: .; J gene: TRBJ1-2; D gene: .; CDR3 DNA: TGTGCCAGCAGCTCCGGGACTGTCCTCTATGGCTACACCTTC; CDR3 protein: CASSSGTVLYGYTF
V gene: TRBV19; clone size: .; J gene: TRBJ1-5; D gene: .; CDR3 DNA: TGTGCCAGTAGTATTAATAATCAGCCCCAGCATTTT; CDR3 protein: CASSINNQPQHF
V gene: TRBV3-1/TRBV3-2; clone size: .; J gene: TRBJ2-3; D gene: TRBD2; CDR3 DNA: TGTGCCAGCAGCCAGTTACTAGCGGGAAGCACAGATACGCAGTATTTT; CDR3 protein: CASSQLLAGSTDTQYF
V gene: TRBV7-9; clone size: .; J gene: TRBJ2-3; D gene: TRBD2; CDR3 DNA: TGTGCCAGCAGCACTTGGACTAGGACGTGGGCAGATACGCAGTATTTT; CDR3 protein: CASSTWTRTWADTQYF
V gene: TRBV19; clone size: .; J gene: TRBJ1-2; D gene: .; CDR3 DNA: TGTGCCAGTAGTACTCTACAGGGAAACTATGGCTACACCTTC; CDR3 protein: CASSTLQGNYGYTF
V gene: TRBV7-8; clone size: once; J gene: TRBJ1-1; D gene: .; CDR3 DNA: TGTGCCAGCAGACCAATTGGGACCCCAAGGAAAGGCACTGAAGCTTTCTTT; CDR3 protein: CASRPIGTPRKGTEAFF
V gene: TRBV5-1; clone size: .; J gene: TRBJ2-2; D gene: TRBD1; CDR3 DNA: TGCGCCAGCAGCACTGGACAGGGGGCTATCGGGGAGCTGTTTTTT; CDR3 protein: CASSTGQGAIGELFF
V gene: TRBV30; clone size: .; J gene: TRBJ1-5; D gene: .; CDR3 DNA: TGTGCCTGGACTCAGCAGGGTGGGAGCAATCAGCCCCAGCATTTT; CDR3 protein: CAWTQQGGSNQPQHF
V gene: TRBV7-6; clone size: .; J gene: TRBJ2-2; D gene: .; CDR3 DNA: TGTGCCAGCAGCCCTGCCCGTCCGGGCACCCGTTCGAACACCGGGGAGCTGTTTTTT; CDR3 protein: CASSPARPGTRSNTGELFF
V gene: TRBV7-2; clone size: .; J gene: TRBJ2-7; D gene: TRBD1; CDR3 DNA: TGTGCCAGCAGATTAATACAGGGGACCGAGCAGTACTTC; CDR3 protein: CASRLIQGTEQYF
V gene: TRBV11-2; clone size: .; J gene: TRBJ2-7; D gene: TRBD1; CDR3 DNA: TGTGCCAGCAGTCACAGACGGACAGGGGGCCGGTACGAGCAGTACTTC; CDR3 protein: CASSHRRTGGRYEQYF
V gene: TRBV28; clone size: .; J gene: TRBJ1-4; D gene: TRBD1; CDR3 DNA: TGTGCCAGCGGGACAGGGGGCGAAAAACTGTTTTTT; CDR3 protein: CASGTGGEKLFF
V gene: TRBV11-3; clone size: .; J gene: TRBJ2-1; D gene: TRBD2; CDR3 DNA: TGTGCCAGCAGCCCCTCGACTAGCGGGGGGGCGGGGAATGAGCAGTTCTTC; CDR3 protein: CASSPSTSGGAGNEQFF
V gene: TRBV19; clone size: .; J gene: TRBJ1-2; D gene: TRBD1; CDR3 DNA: TGTGCCAGTAGTCGGGGTGGGACAGGGTACGATGGCTACACCTTC; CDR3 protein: CASSRGGTGYDGYTF
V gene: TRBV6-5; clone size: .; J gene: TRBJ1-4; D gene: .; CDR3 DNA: TGTGCCAGCAGTTTACAGGGATCGAATGAAAAACTGTTTTTT; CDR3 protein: CASSLQGSNEKLFF
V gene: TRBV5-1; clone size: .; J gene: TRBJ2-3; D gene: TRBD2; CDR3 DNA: TGCGCCAGCAGCCCCGGGACTAGCGGGGGTGTAGGTACAGATACGCAGTATTTT; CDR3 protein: CASSPGTSGGVGTDTQYF
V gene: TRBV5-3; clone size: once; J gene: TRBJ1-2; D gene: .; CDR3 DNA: TGTGCCAGAAGCTTTGGCAGTAACTATGGCTACACCTTC; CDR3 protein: CARSFGSNYGYTF
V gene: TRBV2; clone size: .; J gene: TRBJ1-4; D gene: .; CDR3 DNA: TGTGCCAGCAGTGAGAGTCTTGCGGGAGTAAAACTGTTTTTT; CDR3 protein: CASSESLAGVKLFF
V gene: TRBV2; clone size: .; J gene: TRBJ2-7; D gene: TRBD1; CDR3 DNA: TGTGCCAGCAGGAGACAGGGGGTTTACGAGCAGTACTTC; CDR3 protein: CASRRQGVYEQYF
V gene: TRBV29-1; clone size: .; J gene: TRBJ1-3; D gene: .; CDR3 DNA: TGCAGCGCTAAGATTCAGGGAAACACCATATATTTT; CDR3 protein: CSAKIQGNTIYF
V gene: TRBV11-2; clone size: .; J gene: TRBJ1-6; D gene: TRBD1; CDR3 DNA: TGTGCCAGCAGCCCCGGGACAGGGAATAATTCACCCCTCCACTTT; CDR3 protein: CASSPGTGNNSPLHF
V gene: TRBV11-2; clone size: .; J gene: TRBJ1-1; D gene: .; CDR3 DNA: TGTGCCAGCAGGAAACAGCCCCGCGGCATGATGAACACTGAAGCTTTCTTT; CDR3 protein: CASRKQPRGMMNTEAFF
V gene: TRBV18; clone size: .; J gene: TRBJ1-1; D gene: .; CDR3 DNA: TGTGCCAGCTCACCGGCGAAAGGGGTAGGTGGGAACACTGAAGCTTTCTTT; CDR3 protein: CASSPAKGVGGNTEAFF
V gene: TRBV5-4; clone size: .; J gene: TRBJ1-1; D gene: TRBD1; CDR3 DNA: TGTGCCAGCAGCTTAGACAGGGCAAACACTGAAGCTTTCTTT; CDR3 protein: CASSLDRANTEAFF
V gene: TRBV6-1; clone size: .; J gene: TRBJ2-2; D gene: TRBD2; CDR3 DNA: TGTGCCAGCAGTGAAAGCGGGGGCTCGTGGACCGGGGAGCTGTTTTTT; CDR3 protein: CASSESGGSWTGELFF
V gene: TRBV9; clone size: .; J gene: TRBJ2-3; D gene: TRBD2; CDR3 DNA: TGTGCCAGCAGCGTAGCGGGGGGTGGCACAGATACGCAGTATTTT; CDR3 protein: CASSVAGGGTDTQYF
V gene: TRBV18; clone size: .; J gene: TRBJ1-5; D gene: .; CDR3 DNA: TGTGCCAGCTCTCTTCAAAGGGAGGCCAATCAGCCCCAGCATTTT; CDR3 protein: CASSLQREANQPQHF
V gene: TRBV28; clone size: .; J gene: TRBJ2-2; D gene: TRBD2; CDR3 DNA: TGTGCGGCCGCAGCGGGGACGCTGGATACCGGGGAGCTGTTTTTT; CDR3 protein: CAAAAGTLDTGELFF
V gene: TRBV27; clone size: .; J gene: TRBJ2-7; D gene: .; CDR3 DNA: TGTGCCAGCAGTTTAGGCAGCGCCTACTACGAGCAGTACTTC; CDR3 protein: CASSLGSAYYEQYF
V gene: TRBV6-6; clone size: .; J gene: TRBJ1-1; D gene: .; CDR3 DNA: TGTGCCAGCATCCGACTCCCGACGGGCCTGAACACTGAAGCTTTCTTT; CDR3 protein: CASIRLPTGLNTEAFF
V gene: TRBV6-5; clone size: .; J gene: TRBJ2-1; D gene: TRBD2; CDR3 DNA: TGTGCCAGCAGAGCGGGGGGGCCTGAGAATGAGCAGTTCTTC; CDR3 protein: CASRAGGPENEQFF
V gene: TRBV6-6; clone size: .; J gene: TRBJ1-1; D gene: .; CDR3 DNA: TGTGCCAGCAGTGTTATTATGAACACTGAAGCTTTCTTT; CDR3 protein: CASSVIMNTEAFF
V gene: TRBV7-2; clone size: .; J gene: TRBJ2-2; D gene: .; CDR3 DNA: TGTGCCAGCAGCTTAGATGTCACAAACACCGGGGAGCTGTTTTTT; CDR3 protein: CASSLDVTNTGELFF
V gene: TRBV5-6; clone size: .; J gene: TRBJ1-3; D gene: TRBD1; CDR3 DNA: TGTGCCAGCAGCCGGAGGGGGCAAGTTGAAAACACCATATATTTT; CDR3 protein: CASSRRGQVENTIYF
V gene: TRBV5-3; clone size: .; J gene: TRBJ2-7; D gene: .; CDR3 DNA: TGTGCCAGAAGCTTGTGGCTTGGGTCCTACGAGCAGTACTTC; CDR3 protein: CARSLWLGSYEQYF
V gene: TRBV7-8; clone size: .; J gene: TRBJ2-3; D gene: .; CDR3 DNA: TGTGCCAGCAGCCCGGGGATGGGGGGGCGCAGCACAGATACGCAGTATTTT; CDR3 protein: CASSPGMGGRSTDTQYF
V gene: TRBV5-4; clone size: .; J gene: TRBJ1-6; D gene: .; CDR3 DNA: TGTGCCAGCAGCTTGGATAGGAGTAATTCACCCCTCCACTTT; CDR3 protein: CASSLDRSNSPLHF
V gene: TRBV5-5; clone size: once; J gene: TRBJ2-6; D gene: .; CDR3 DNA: TGTGCCAGCAGCTTCCGCTCTGGGGCCAACGTCCTGACTTTC; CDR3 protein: CASSFRSGANVLTF
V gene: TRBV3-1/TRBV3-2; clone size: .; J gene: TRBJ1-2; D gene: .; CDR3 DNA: TGTGCCAGCAGCCAAGAAGGACACGGGGCCGATGGCTACACCTTC; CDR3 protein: CASSQEGHGADGYTF
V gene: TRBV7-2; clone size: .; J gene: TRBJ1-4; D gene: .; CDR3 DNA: TGTGCCAGCAGCAGGGGTAATGAAAAACTGTTTTTT; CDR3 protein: CASSRGNEKLFF
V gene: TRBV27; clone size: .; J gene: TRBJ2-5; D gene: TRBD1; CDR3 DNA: TGTGCCAGCAGTCCCAGGACAGGGGGCTTCCAAGAGACCCAGTACTTC; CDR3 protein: CASSPRTGGFQETQYF